These T cell receptor beta chains were read from a single sample in a study of regulatory T cells in long-lasting Graves disease. In TCRdb, the multiplex PCR reads were re-called with MiXCR into one record per CDR3 protein. The table records hundreds of thousands of distinct CDR3 sequences, approximately 15% of them present only once. The data were also submitted as part of a second study, on T cells in Graves' hyperthyroidism and ophthalmopathy.

This material consisted of peripheral blood mononuclear cells (PBMCs), taken at new diagnosis, from a patient treated with antithyroid drugs. The receptor source for this set is a woman aged 40-49 years with Graves disease. Both conserved end residues are part of each CDR3. The D gene is left open where the match is weak. A clone size is listed for some rows: how often the clone was seen (once, few, many), or a class if it is expanded.

TRBV7-6	-	TRBJ2-5	many	CASSLERQETQYF	TGTGCCAGCAGCTTAGAGCGGCAAGAGACCCAGTACTTC
TRBV11-2	-	TRBJ1-4	many	CASSRGFGEKLFF	TGTGCCAGCAGCCGGGGCTTCGGGGAAAAACTGTTTTTT
TRBV28	TRBD2	TRBJ2-2	many	CASSPIAGGRNTGELFF	TGTGCCAGCAGTCCAATAGCGGGAGGGCGGAACACCGGGGAGCTGTTTTTT
TRBV12-3/TRBV12-4	-	TRBJ2-5	many	CASSFMFGPGIKETQYF	TGTGCCAGCAGTTTTATGTTTGGGCCAGGGATTAAAGAGACCCAGTACTTC
TRBV19	TRBD1	TRBJ1-1	many	CASSFDRGVAFF	TGTGCCAGTAGTTTTGACAGGGGTGTAGCTTTCTTT
TRBV9	TRBD2	TRBJ2-1	once	CASSVAPLAGVRGSYNEQFF	TGTGCCAGCAGCGTAGCTCCCCTAGCGGGAGTTAGAGGGTCCTACAATGAGCAGTTCTTC
TRBV24-1	-	TRBJ1-1	many	CATSETEDTEAFF	TGTGCCACCTCGGAGACAGAGGACACTGAAGCTTTCTTT
TRBV7-2	-	TRBJ2-5	many	CASSPGGRETQYF	TGTGCCAGCAGTCCCGGGGGTCGAGAGACCCAGTACTTC
TRBV11-2	-	TRBJ1-4	many	CASSLSLGGGKLFF	TGTGCCAGCAGCTTATCCCTGGGAGGGGGAAAACTGTTTTTT
TRBV24-1	TRBD2	TRBJ2-1	-	CATSGTTSGTYNEQFF	TGTGCCACCAGTGGCACGACTAGCGGGACCTACAATGAGCAGTTCTTC
TRBV5-6	-	TRBJ2-7	many	CASSKWENSYEQYF	TGTGCCAGCAGCAAGTGGGAGAACTCCTACGAGCAGTACTTC
TRBV20-1	-	TRBJ2-5	-	CSARDAMLGAEETQYF	TGCAGTGCTAGAGATGCCATGCTGGGGGCCGAAGAGACCCAGTACTTC
TRBV4-2	TRBD2	TRBJ2-7	few	CASSQRLGLAGESYEQYF	TGTGCCAGCAGCCAGCGCCTGGGACTAGCGGGAGAATCCTACGAGCAGTACTTC
TRBV7-9	-	TRBJ2-2	few	CASGPGVGGTGELFF	TGTGCCAGCGGCCCCGGGGTAGGGGGGACCGGGGAGCTGTTTTTT